This TCR beta chain was retrieved from a study of blood T cell repertoires in COVID-19. Across the whole study: Samples came from the United States, Italy and Spain, spanning acute and convalescent COVID-19. Nucleic acid was either cDNA or gDNA, and it came from T cells, B-cell-depleted T cells, or PBMCs.

In the original processing: Amplification from reference gene primers served as the basis for estimated nucleated cell counts. Libraries were prepared by immunoSEQ multiplex PCR; TCRdb keeps only in-frame clonotypes and omits some of them. D and trimming come from the DNA, and the V and J calls and clone size come from that table. The table lists more than 85,000 clones, about 87% of them singletons. Germline assignment: CDR1 SNHLY and CDR2 FYNNEI. The CDR3 runs to 14 residues. The V and J ends lost 6 bases and 8 bases, in that order; junction bases with no gene match: 8. Sequenced material: peripheral blood. The clonotype was recovered from a woman between 50 and 59 years old with acute or convalescent COVID-19. This sequence joins TRBV2 and TRBJ2-1, with 9 bases aligning to TRBD1. In nucleotides, the CDR3 is TGTGCCAGCAGAAAGACAGGGGGTGGCTATGAGCAGTTCTTC. This codes for CASRKTGGGYEQFF.